This T cell receptor beta chain was documented in a study of blood T cell repertoires in COVID-19. Per germline, CDR1 MGHRA and CDR2 YSYEKL. V trimming: 4 bases; J trimming: 6 bases; junction bases outside the gene matches: 14. The CDR3 sequence is 17 residues long. Method: immunoSEQ multiplex PCR; TCRdb's copy keeps in-frame clones and lacks some. The sample carries tens of thousands of clones, about 85% recorded once. This chain connects TRBV4-1 to TRBJ1-4; TRBD1 aligns across 7 bases. The sequenced sample was peripheral blood. The receptor comes from a woman aged 45-60 years with COVID-19, enrolled during active disease. CDR3 protein: CASSPMNTGEWDEKLFF. As DNA, the CDR3 is TGCGCCAGCAGCCCCATGAATACAGGGGAGTGGGATGAAAAACTGTTTTTT.